This T cell receptor (beta chain) was retrieved from a study of cytomegalovirus exposure and HLA in healthy donors. Concerning this clone: The antigen is not known.

60 Vbeta and 13 Jbeta primers were used in PCR. Some clones are missing from TCRdb's copy, which holds only in-frame ones; the method was immunoSEQ multiplex PCR. The table has some 95,000 clones, just under 80% seen once; the top ten hold 5.5% to 8%. V lost 5 bases, J lost 1 base, and 27 bases lay in between. This CDR3 is built from 19 residues. Germline V lookup: CDR1 SEHNR, CDR2 FQNEAQ (reference sequence). General observations from the study: A later analysis found that most CMV-associated TCR beta chains appeared HLA-restricted. A missense DCLRE1C variant was associated with V- and J-gene trimming of TCR beta chains in a later analysis, and an independent cohort replicated the association. A later analysis, which compared TCR beta chains of equal frequency, found the HLA-associated ones more clonally expanded.

Despite likely unrecorded immune exposures, the donors were nominally healthy at the time of sampling. The sequenced sample consisted of PBMCs. V and J are TRBV7-9 and TRBJ2-7; D is perhaps TRBD2 (6 bases). This sequence was found in a man aged 25-45 years in good health and CMV-seronegative. The CDR3: CASSRTKREVAVDSYEQYF. CDR3 nucleotides: TGTGCCAGCAGCCGTACAAAAAGGGAGGTAGCGGTGGATTCCTACGAGCAGTACTTC.